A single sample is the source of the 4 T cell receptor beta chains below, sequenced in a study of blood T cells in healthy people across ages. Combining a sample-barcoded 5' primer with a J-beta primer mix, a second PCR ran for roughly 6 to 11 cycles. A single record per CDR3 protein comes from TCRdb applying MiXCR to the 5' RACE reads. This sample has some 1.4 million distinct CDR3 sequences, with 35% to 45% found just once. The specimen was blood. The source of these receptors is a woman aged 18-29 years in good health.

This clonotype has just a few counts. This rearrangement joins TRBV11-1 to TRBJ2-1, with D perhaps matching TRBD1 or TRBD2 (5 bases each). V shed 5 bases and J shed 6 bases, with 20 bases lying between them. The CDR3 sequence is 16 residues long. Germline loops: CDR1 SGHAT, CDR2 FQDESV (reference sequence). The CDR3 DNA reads TGTGCCAGCAGCCCGAAAGCCGGGACGGTGCTCAATGAGCAGTTCTTC. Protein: CASSPKAGTVLNEQFF.

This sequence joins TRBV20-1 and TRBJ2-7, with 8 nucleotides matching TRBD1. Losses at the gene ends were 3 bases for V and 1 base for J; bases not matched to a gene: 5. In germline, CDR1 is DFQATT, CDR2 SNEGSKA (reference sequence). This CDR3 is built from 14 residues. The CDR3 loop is CSASQGAGSYEQYF. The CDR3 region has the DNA TGCAGTGCTAGCCAGGGGGCGGGGTCCTACGAGCAGTACTTC.

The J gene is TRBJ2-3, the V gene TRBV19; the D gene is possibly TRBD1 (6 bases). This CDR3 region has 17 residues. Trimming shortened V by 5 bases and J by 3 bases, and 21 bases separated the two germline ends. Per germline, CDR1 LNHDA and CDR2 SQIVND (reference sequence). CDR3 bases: TGTGCCAGTAGTTCCCGCCTTTTTGAGGGGGAGACAGATACGCAGTATTTT. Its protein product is CASSSRLFEGETDTQYF.

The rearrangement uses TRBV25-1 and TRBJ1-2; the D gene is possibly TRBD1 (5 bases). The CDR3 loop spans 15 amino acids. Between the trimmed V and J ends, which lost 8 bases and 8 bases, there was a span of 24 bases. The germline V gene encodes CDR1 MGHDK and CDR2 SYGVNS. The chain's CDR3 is CASASTPTGLVGYTF. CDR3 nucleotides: TGTGCCAGCGCCTCAACTCCCACGGGACTAGTGGGCTACACCTTC.